This TCR beta chain was obtained from a study of cytomegalovirus exposure and HLA in healthy donors. Looking at the study overall: A previous analysis identified about 110 million unique TCR beta sequences derived from about 180 million T cells.

Trimming removed 5 bases from V and 5 bases from J, with 6 bases in between. CDR1 and CDR2 from the germline V gene are SGHNT and YENEEA. The CDR3 is made up of 12 amino acids. Primers for the PCR totalled 60 Vbeta and 13 Jbeta. Clones were sequenced by immunoSEQ multiplex PCR, and TCRdb holds only the in-frame ones, with some missing. The table has under 100,000 clones, 65% to 85% seen once. For this clone: The antigen is not known.

Study results and limitations: CMV serostatus stood as the only immune exposure information on hand. TCR sequences were mostly rare, though some public TCRs occurred in many donors.

Specimen: PBMCs. This TCR came from a man aged 50 to 59 in good health and CMV-seronegative. The V call is TRBV11-3, the J call TRBJ2-2, with D hard to call. CDR3 nucleotides: TGTGCCAGCAGCCTCCGGACCGGGGAGCTGTTTTTT. Protein: CASSLRTGELFF.